This T cell receptor (beta chain) was profiled in a study of OX40 agonist ivuxolimab in advanced cancers. Study details: Partial responses were seen in three patients, one with hepatocellular carcinoma and two with cutaneous melanoma. General study results and limits: Clones of CD4+ and CD8+ blood T cells grew by week 6 at doses of 0.1 to 3.0 mg/kg.

CDR1 and CDR2 from the germline V gene are SGHRS and YFSETQ. V gave up 0 bases and J gave up 3 bases; unmatched junction bases: 9. The CDR3 is 18 amino acids. Data came from immunoSEQ multiplex PCR; TCRdb stores just in-frame clones and leaves some out. The sample shows 90,000 to 100,000 clones, 90% of them seen only once. On this clone: The antigen remains undetermined.

The J gene is TRBJ2-3, the V gene TRBV5-1; 11 bases match TRBD2. Source: CD4+ or CD8+ T cells sorted from blood, taken in a trial of the OX40 agonist ivuxolimab. The source of this sequence is an adult with an advanced solid tumor such as melanoma, head and neck, liver or kidney cancer. For the CDR3, the DNA is TGCGCCAGCAGCTTGGGGACTAGCGGGTTTTCCTCAACAGATACGCAGTATTTT. Protein product: CASSLGTSGFSSTDTQYF.